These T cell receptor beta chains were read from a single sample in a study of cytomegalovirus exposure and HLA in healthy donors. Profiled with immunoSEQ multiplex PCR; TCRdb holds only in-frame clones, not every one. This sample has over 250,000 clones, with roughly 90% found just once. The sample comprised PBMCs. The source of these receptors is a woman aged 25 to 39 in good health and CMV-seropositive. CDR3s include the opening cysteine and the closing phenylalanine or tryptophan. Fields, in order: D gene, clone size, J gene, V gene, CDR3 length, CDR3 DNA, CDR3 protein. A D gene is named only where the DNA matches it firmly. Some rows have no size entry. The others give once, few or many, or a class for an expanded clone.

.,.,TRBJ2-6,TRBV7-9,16,TGTGCCAGCAGCTTATATCCCAGCTCTGGGGCCAACGTCCTGACTTTC,CASSLYPSSGANVLTF
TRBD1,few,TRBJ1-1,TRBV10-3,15,TGTGCCATCAGGGGGACAGGTAACATGAACACTGAAGCTTTCTTT,CAIRGTGNMNTEAFF
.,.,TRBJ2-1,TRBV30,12,TGTGCCTGGAGCCCCCGGTTAGAGGAGCAGTTCTTC,CAWSPRLEEQFF
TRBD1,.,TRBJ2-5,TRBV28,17,TGTGCCAGCAGCCCCTTGCTACTAGGGACCAGGGGGGAGACCCAGTACTTC,CASSPLLLGTRGETQYF
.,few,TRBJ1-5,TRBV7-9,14,TGTGCCAGCAGCCCAACAGGGACCAATCAGCCCCAGCATTTT,CASSPTGTNQPQHF
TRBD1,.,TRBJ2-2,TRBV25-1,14,TGTGCCAGCAGGGACAGGGCCAACACCGGGGAGCTGTTTTTT,CASRDRANTGELFF
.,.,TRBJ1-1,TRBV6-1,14,TGTGCCAGCAATTTAAGGGGGGAGACCACTGAAGCTTTCTTT,CASNLRGETTEAFF
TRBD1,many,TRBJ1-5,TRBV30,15,TGTGCCTGGAGTAGGAGTGACAGGGACAATCAGCCCCAGCATTTT,CAWSRSDRDNQPQHF
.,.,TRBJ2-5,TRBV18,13,TGTGCCAGCTCACCACCTTCAGTGGAGACCCAGTACTTC,CASSPPSVETQYF
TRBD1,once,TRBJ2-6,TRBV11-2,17,TGTGCCAGCAGCTTAGGGACAGGTACTTCCGGGGCCAACGTCCTGACTTTC,CASSLGTGTSGANVLTF
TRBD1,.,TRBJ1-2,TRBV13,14,TGTGCCAGCAGGTCCATGGGACAGGGCTATGGCTACACCTTC,CASRSMGQGYGYTF
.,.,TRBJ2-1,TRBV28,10,TGTGCCACCAGTGGGGTTCGGACGTTCTTC,CATSGVRTFF
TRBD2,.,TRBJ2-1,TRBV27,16,TGTGCCAGCAGTTTAGGTTCTAGCGGGGTCTACAATGAGCAGTTCTTC,CASSLGSSGVYNEQFF
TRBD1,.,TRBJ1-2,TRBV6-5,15,TGTGCCAGCAATGGACCCGGGACAGGGTGGGATGGCTACACCTTC,CASNGPGTGWDGYTF
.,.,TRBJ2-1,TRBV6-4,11,TGTGCCAGCAGCGTCGGTAATGAGCAGTTCTTC,CASSVGNEQFF
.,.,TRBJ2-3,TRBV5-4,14,TGTGCCAGCAGCCCTAGGACAAGCACAGATACGCAGTATTTT,CASSPRTSTDTQYF
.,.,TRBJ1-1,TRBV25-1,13,TGTGCCAGCAGTGAATGGGGAGGTACTGAAGCTTTCTTT,CASSEWGGTEAFF